The source of this T cell receptor beta chain is a study of identical twins' blood T cells. Study results and limitations: Each donor's most abundant TCRbeta clonotypes shared more CDR3 sequences with her twin than unrelated donors.

This clonotype was recorded once. The antigen is undetermined. Just one base apart from a much larger clone, this may be a read error. Germline V CDR1 and CDR2: SNHLY, FYNNEI. The CDR3 loop spans 14 amino acids. Germline trimming cut 4 bases from V and 3 bases from J; bases unmatched to any gene: 5. TCRdb reprocessed the 5' RACE reads with MiXCR, giving one entry per CDR3 protein. The sample comprises 300,000 to 450,000 distinct CDR3 sequences, roughly 27% of which are singletons, and 6% to 7% rests with the top ten. The chain is built from TRBV2 and TRBJ2-7; 8 bases align to TRBD2. The TCR originated in a woman aged 18 to 55 in good health. The sample comprised PBMCs. This CDR3 reads CASSGLLAVYEQYF. The CDR3 DNA follows: TGTGCCAGCAGTGGGTTACTAGCGGTCTACGAGCAGTACTTC. Complete variable domain (other parts from reference TRBV2 and TRBJ2-7): EPEVTQTPSHQVTQMGQEVILRCVPISNHLYFYWYRQILGQKVEFLVSFYNNEISEKSEIFDDQFSVERPDGSNFTLKIRSTKLEDSAMYFCASSGLLAVYEQYFGPGTRLTVT.